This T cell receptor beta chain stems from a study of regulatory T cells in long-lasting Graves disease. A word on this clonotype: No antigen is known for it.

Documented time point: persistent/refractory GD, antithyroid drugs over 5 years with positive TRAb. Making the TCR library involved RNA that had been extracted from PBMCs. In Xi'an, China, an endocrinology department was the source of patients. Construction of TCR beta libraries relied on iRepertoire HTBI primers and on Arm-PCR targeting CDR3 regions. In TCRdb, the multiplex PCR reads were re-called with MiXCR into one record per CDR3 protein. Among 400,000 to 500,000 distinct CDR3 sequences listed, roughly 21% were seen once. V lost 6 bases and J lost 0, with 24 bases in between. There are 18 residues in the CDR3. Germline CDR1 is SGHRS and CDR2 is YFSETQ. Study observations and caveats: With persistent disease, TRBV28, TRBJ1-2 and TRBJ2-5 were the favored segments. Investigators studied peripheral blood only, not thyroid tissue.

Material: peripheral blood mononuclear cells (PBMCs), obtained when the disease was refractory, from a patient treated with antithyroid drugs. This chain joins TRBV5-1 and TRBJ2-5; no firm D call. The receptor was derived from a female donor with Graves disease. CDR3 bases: TGCGCCAGCAACCGATTGGAGCGCTATAATTCCTACCAAGAGACCCAGTACTTC. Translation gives CASNRLERYNSYQETQYF.